This T cell receptor beta chain derives from a study of blood T cell repertoires in COVID-19. About the research overall: Samples of COVID-19 (acute and convalescent) were obtained from the United States, Italy and Spain. PBMCs, B-cell-depleted T cells, or T cells provided the cDNA or gDNA that made up the material.

Those who participated ranged in age from roughly 18 to 89 years and resided in about two dozen US areas. In Cohort 3, a recovered donor had either two negative PCRs, clearance, or symptom resolution. Unmatched junction bases numbered 15, after V lost 0 bases and J lost 4 bases. This CDR3 is built from 20 residues. Germline assignment: CDR1 MNHEY and CDR2 SMNVEV (reference sequence). Libraries were prepared by immunoSEQ multiplex PCR; TCRdb keeps only in-frame clonotypes and omits some of them. This sample has 250,000 to 350,000 clones, with more than 75% found just once. The TCR comes from a man in his sixties who had recovered from COVID-19. The V and J genes are TRBV27 and TRBJ2-1; TRBD2 agrees at 10 bases. Material: PBMCs or T cells enriched from blood (not recorded which). The CDR3: CASSLSIGVAGGSKYNEQFF. The CDR3 DNA sequence: TGTGCCAGCAGTTTATCGATCGGGGTAGCGGGAGGTTCTAAGTACAATGAGCAGTTCTTC.